The 10 T cell receptor beta chains below all came from one sample that was sequenced in a study of blood T cells in healthy people across ages. It was with a sample-barcoded 5' primer and a J-beta primer mix that a second PCR of roughly 7 to 11 cycles was run. TCRdb analysed the 5' RACE reads with MiXCR anew, one entry per CDR3 protein. The sample carries more than 1,000,000 distinct CDR3 sequences, about 23% recorded once. The same data also went into a second study, on T cells of mothers and their children.

The sample comprised blood. The receptors shown here come from a girl aged 2-15 years in good health.

There are a few counts of this clonotype. The chain joins TRBV29-1 to TRBJ2-2, with 8 bases identical to TRBD1. This CDR3 contains 14 residues. V lost 3 bases, J lost 0 bases, and 0 bases stayed unmatched. The germline gives CDR1 SQVTM, CDR2 ANQGSEA. As DNA, the CDR3 is TGCAGCGTTGAGACAGGGGCGAACACCGGGGAGCTGTTTTTT. Protein product: CSVETGANTGELFF.

A few counts support this clonotype. The genes are TRBV5-4 and TRBJ2-1; D possibly corresponds to TRBD2 (6 bases). Germline loops: CDR1 SGHNT, CDR2 YYREEE (reference sequence). V dropped 4 bases and J dropped 7 bases, with 21 bases sitting between them. This CDR3 contains 16 residues. Here the CDR3 reads CASSRRAGYSENEQFF. The CDR3, as DNA: TGTGCCAGCAGCCGGAGGGCGGGGTATTCCGAGAATGAGCAGTTCTTC.

This clonotype was seen ten or more times. This chain connects TRBV29-1 to TRBJ2-5; 12 nucleotides match TRBD2. The ends lost 1 base at V and 4 bases at J; junction bases unmatched: 4. The CDR3 consists of 15 residues. CDR1 is SQVTM, CDR2 ANQGSEA, per germline. CDR3 amino acids: CSVEGLAGDGETQYF. As DNA, the CDR3 is TGCAGCGTTGAAGGACTAGCGGGAGATGGAGAGACCCAGTACTTC.

The chain combines TRBV12-3 or TRBV12-4 with TRBJ1-3; D might be TRBD1 (5 bases). Trimming removed 3 bases at V and 6 bases at J, with 9 bases between. The CDR3 covers 13 residues. The DNA of the CDR3 is TGTGCCAGCAGTTTCGGGGGGGAAAACACCATATATTTT. Translation gives CASSFGGENTIYF.

There are a few counts of this clonotype. The V call is TRBV29-1, the J call TRBJ1-1, with D uncertain. Looked up from germline, CDR1 is SQVTM and CDR2 is ANQGSEA. The CDR3 is made up of 11 amino acids. Trimming left V 6 bases short and J 0 bases short, with 5 bases between. CDR3 sequence: CSVPVNTEAFF. CDR3 DNA sequence: TGCAGCGTACCAGTGAACACTGAAGCTTTCTTT.

This clonotype was detected a few times. This chain connects TRBV15 to TRBJ1-2, with 9 bases lining up with TRBD1. This CDR3 has 15 amino acids. V lost 3 bases and J lost 6; bases outside the gene matches: 8. Germline V gene sequence: CDR1 LNHNV, CDR2 YYDKDF (reference sequence). CDR3 protein: CATSRTGGKGDGYTF. The CDR3 DNA sequence: TGTGCCACCAGCAGGACAGGGGGGAAGGGGGATGGCTACACCTTC. The full variable domain, rest sourced from reference TRBV15 and TRBJ1-2, is DAMVIQNPRYQVTQFGKPVTLSCSQTLNHNVMYWYQQKSSQAPKLLFHYYDKDFNNEADTPDNFQSRRPNTSFCFLDIRSPGLGDTAMYLCATSRTGGKGDGYTFGSGTRLTVV.

This chain joins TRBV3-1 and TRBJ2-3, with D unclear. Germline CDR1 is LGHDT and CDR2 is YNNKEL (reference sequence). This CDR3 region has 12 residues. V was cut by 4 bases and J by 9 bases, with 11 bases left in between. In nucleotides, the CDR3 is TGTGCCAGCAGCCCCCGTACTCCGACGCAGTATTTT. The encoded protein is CASSPRTPTQYF.

The J gene is TRBJ2-5, the V gene TRBV12-3 or TRBV12-4, with D perhaps matching TRBD2 (5 bases). The ends were cut back, 7 bases at V and 4 bases at J, with 13 bases in the middle. The CDR3 runs 13 residues. The CDR3 here is CASTEGYGETQYF. The CDR3 nucleotides read TGTGCCAGCACCGAGGGATATGGAGAGACCCAGTACTTC.

With respect to this clonotype: One junction end does not reproduce the germline sequence, and a read error may be involved. J is TRBJ2-7 and V is TRBV20-1; no clear D. Germline V gene lookup returns CDR1 DFQATT and CDR2 SNEGSKA (reference sequence). The CDR3 extends over 13 amino acids. The CDR3 here is CSAREGGSYGQYF. DNA of the CDR3: TGCAGTGCTAGAGAGGGCGGCTCCTACGGGCAGTACTTC.

V usage is TRBV28 and J usage is TRBJ2-1; 15 nucleotides align to TRBD2. Germline V CDR1 and CDR2: MDHEN, SYDVKM. CDR3 size: 20 residues. Germline trimming cut 1 base from V and 3 bases from J; bases unmatched to any gene: 10. CDR3 amino acids: CASSLLGLAGGILFYNEQFF. CDR3 bases: TGTGCCAGCAGTTTATTGGGACTAGCGGGAGGAATTTTATTCTACAATGAGCAGTTCTTC.